The 9 T cell receptor beta chains listed next were all sequenced from one sample in a study of blood T cell repertoires in COVID-19. Data came from immunoSEQ multiplex PCR; TCRdb stores just in-frame clones and leaves some out. The profile shows approximately 240,000 clones, approximately 83% of them singletons. Sequenced: peripheral blood. Every receptor here comes from a woman aged 25 to 39 who had recovered from COVID-19.

The J gene is TRBJ2-7, the V gene TRBV4-1; 7 nucleotides line up with TRBD2. Germline V lookup: CDR1 MGHRA, CDR2 YSYEKL. J was trimmed by 1 base and V by 0 bases; bases with no gene match: 9. The CDR3 runs to 17 residues. CDR3 DNA sequence: TGCGCCAGCAGCCAAGAATTAGGAGGGAGGGGTTCCTACGAGCAGTACTTC. It specifies CASSQELGGRGSYEQYF.

This CDR3 is CASSQDTGGLYNEQFF. The CDR3, as DNA: TGCGCCAGCAGCCAAGATACAGGGGGGCTTTACAATGAGCAGTTCTTC. The chain uses TRBV4-3 and TRBJ2-1; 8 nucleotides align to TRBD1. The length of the CDR3 is 16 residues. CDR1 LGHNA and CDR2 YSLEER come from the germline V gene. V lost 0 bases to trimming and J lost 4 bases; unmatched junction nucleotides: 5.

This clone was seen a few times. The chain links TRBV11-2 to TRBJ2-3; the D is unclear. This CDR3 comprises 15 residues. With 1 base removed from V and 2 bases from J, the gap between germline ends came to 10 bases. The germline CDR1 and CDR2 sequences are SGHAT and FQNNGV. The CDR3 loop is CASSLATGFTDTQYF. The CDR3, as DNA: TGTGCCAGCAGCTTAGCTACCGGGTTCACAGATACGCAGTATTTT.

The V and J genes are TRBV4-1 and TRBJ1-1; 12 bases are a match to TRBD1. V shed 2 bases, J shed 8 bases, and the junction held 9 bases outside the gene matches. The germline V gene has CDR1 MGHRA and CDR2 YSYEKL. The CDR3 is 16 residues long. As DNA, the CDR3 is TGCGCCAGCAGCCAATCGCCGGGACAGGGGGCTGGCGAAGCTTTCTTT. Amino acids: CASSQSPGQGAGEAFF.

The chain recombines TRBV4-3 with TRBJ2-7; TRBD2 might be the D (5 bases). This CDR3 region has 16 residues. CDR1 is LGHNA and CDR2 is YSLEER in the germline V gene. The ends were cut back, 3 bases at V and 3 bases at J, with 18 bases in the middle. CDR3 DNA: TGCGCCAGCAGCCAGGAGGTGTGGTCTGGGTTCTACGAGCAGTACTTC. Protein product: CASSQEVWSGFYEQYF.

The genes are TRBV18 and TRBJ1-3, with D perhaps matching TRBD1 (6 bases). Trimming removed 2 bases at V and 3 bases at J, with 14 bases between. The V gene's germline CDR1 is KGHSH and CDR2 LQKENI. The CDR3 is 16 amino acids. The CDR3 nucleotides read TGTGCCAGCTCACCAGGTCAGGGACAACTTGGAAACACCATATATTTT. Translating it yields CASSPGQGQLGNTIYF.

The chain combines TRBV6-5 with TRBJ1-2, with D unresolved. Germline CDR1 MNHEY, CDR2 SVGAGI. The germline V and J ends were trimmed by 6 bases and 5 bases, with 19 bases remaining between them. The CDR3 totals 15 residues. Here the CDR3 reads CASRDVGGYGYGYTF. In DNA, the CDR3 is TGTGCCAGCAGAGACGTTGGAGGGTATGGATATGGCTACACCTTC.

This chain joins TRBV11-2 and TRBJ2-7; 11 nucleotides line up with TRBD2. Looked up from germline, CDR1 is SGHAT and CDR2 is FQNNGV. Losses at the gene ends were 2 bases for V and 0 bases for J; bases not matched to a gene: 6. The CDR3 is made up of 17 amino acids. For the CDR3, the DNA is TGTGCCAGCAGCTTATCTAGCGGGGGGTCTTACTCCTACGAGCAGTACTTC. Protein product: CASSLSSGGSYSYEQYF.

The rearrangement uses TRBV7-9 and TRBJ2-3; a possible D gene is TRBD1 (6 bases). CDR1 and CDR2 from the germline V gene are SEHNR and FQNEAQ (reference sequence). Deletions cut 5 bases from V and 6 bases from J, with 15 bases between. This CDR3 contains 14 residues. The CDR3 bases are TGTGCCAGCAGCCCGGACAGCATTTTGGATACGCAGTATTTT. Encoded protein: CASSPDSILDTQYF.